This entry lists 22 T cell receptor beta chains sequenced from one sample in a study of shared clonotypes between healthy human individuals. Clones were sequenced by immunoSEQ multiplex PCR, and TCRdb holds only the in-frame ones, with some missing. The sample includes 500,000 to 650,000 clones, around 76% seen only once; the top ten take around 12%. Sequenced sample: PBMCs. Receptors originate from a woman between 40 and 55 years old in good health. Some clones in this sample may be carry-over from other donors' samples.

The chain combines TRBV5-1 with TRBJ2-6; D is tentatively TRBD1 or TRBD2 (5 bases each). Trimming took off 0 bases at V and 0 bases at J, with 7 bases between the two ends. From germline, CDR1 is SGHRS and CDR2 YFSETQ. The CDR3 totals 16 residues. The CDR3, as DNA: TGCGCCAGCAGCTTGGGGGACGGCTCTGGGGCCAACGTCCTGACTTTC. The encoded protein is CASSLGDGSGANVLTF. Full variable domain (remainder filled in from reference TRBV5-1 and TRBJ2-6): KAGVTQTPRYLIKTRGQQVTLSCSPISGHRSVSWYQQTPGQGLQFLFEYFSETQRNKGNFPGRFSGRQFSNSRSEMNVSTLELGDSALYLCASSLGDGSGANVLTFGAGSRLTVL.

This chain uses TRBV19 with TRBJ1-1; D ambiguous. Germline V CDR1 and CDR2: LNHDA, SQIVND (reference sequence). The CDR3 is made up of 13 amino acids. Trimming took 7 bases from V and 3 from J, leaving 12 bases between them. Written as DNA, the CDR3 is TGTGCCAGTATAGGTTGGGGTGACACTGAAGCTTTCTTT. Its translation is CASIGWGDTEAFF.

The CDR3 DNA sequence: TGTGCCAGCAGTTTATTACCTCCGGGACAGGGAATTTCGGCCCAGTACTTC. Its translation is CASSLLPPGQGISAQYF. The V gene is TRBV28, the J gene TRBJ2-5; TRBD1 matches at 9 bases. After removal of 1 base from V and 9 bases from J, the junction contained 15 bases not matched to a gene. Germline CDR1 and CDR2: MDHEN and SYDVKM. This CDR3 is built from 17 residues.

This clone appeared once. With only one base between it and a far larger clone, this is likely a read error. This chain uses TRBV25-1 with TRBJ2-5; 7 bases align to TRBD1. CDR3 length: 14 amino acids. CDR1 and CDR2 (germline): MGHDK, SYGVNS. The CDR3 DNA follows: TGTGTCAGCAGTGATCGGGACAGCCAAGAGACCCAGTACTTC. Translation: CVSSDRDSQETQYF.

CDR3 DNA sequence: TGCGCCAGCAGCCCTGGGACAGGGGTCAATCAGCCCCAGCATTTT. Translated: CASSPGTGVNQPQHF. The rearrangement joins TRBV23-1 to TRBJ1-5; the match to TRBD1 covers 10 bases. TRBV23-1 is classed as an ORF, of uncertain function. This CDR3 has 15 residues. V was pared by 6 bases and J by 3 bases, with 5 bases of the junction left unmatched.

The chain has TRBV29-1 and TRBJ2-7, with D tentatively TRBD1 (6 bases). V lost 8 bases and J lost 2, with 19 bases in between. The CDR3 contains 14 residues. Germline CDR1 reads SQVTM; CDR2 reads ANQGSEA. The CDR3 coding sequence is TGCAGCTTTTCCAGGGACACCAAAACCTACGAGCAGTACTTC. Its protein is CSFSRDTKTYEQYF.

This clone has a handful of counts. This chain links TRBV7-2 with TRBJ2-7, with 13 nucleotides matching TRBD2. The CDR3 sequence is 16 residues long. The germline CDR1 and CDR2 sequences are SGHTA and FQGNSA. V dropped 0 bases and J dropped 5; count of bases not matched to a gene: 4. The CDR3 DNA is TGTGCCAGCAGCTTAGCCTGGACTAGCGGGAGCCACGAGCAGTACTTC. This gives the protein CASSLAWTSGSHEQYF.

V and J are TRBV5-1 and TRBJ2-4; 8 positions match TRBD2. Germline values: CDR1 SGHRS, CDR2 YFSETQ. J was trimmed by 6 bases and V by 4 bases; bases with no gene match: 6. The CDR3 runs 14 residues. CDR3 coding DNA: TGCGCCAGCAGCCAAAGCGGGAGTGGAAACATTCAGTACTTC. Translating gives CASSQSGSGNIQYF.

This chain joins TRBV11-1 and TRBJ2-5; D is possibly TRBD2 (6 bases). This CDR3 comprises 13 residues. CDR1 SGHAT and CDR2 FQDESV come from the germline V gene (reference sequence). The V end was cut by 3 bases, the J end by 1 base, with 6 bases between. Here the CDR3 reads CASSFGGQETQYF. The CDR3 region has the DNA TGTGCCAGCAGCTTCGGGGGCCAAGAGACCCAGTACTTC.

This clone was seen just once. This chain links TRBV10-3 with TRBJ2-2, with D possibly TRBD2 on 5 matching bases. The germline V and J ends were trimmed by 2 bases and 4 bases, with 11 bases remaining between them. The CDR3 length is 15 residues. The germline V gene has CDR1 ENHRY and CDR2 SYGVKD. The CDR3: CAISEEFRGTGELFF. The CDR3 DNA sequence: TGTGCCATCAGTGAGGAATTTCGGGGCACCGGGGAGCTGTTTTTT.

V usage is TRBV5-4 and J usage is TRBJ2-1, with 8 positions matching TRBD2. Looked up from germline, CDR1 is SGHNT and CDR2 is YYREEE (reference sequence). The CDR3 is made up of 15 amino acids. The V gene end was trimmed by 1 base and the J gene end by 7 bases; junction bases not matched to a gene: 7. CDR3 amino acids: CASSLSGGGWNEQFF. The CDR3 DNA follows: TGTGCCAGCAGCTTGTCGGGAGGGGGGTGGAATGAGCAGTTCTTC.

The CDR3 loop is CATSRDQGLGNEKLFF. The CDR3 region has the DNA TGTGCCACCAGCAGAGATCAGGGATTGGGTAATGAAAAACTGTTTTTT. The chain has TRBV15 and TRBJ1-4, with a tentative D call TRBD1 (5 bases). The CDR3 runs 16 residues. With 0 bases removed from V and 4 bases from J, the gap between germline ends came to 12 bases. Per the germline V gene, CDR1 is LNHNV and CDR2 is YYDKDF (reference sequence).

The chain couples TRBV11-2 to TRBJ2-1; 13 nucleotides line up with TRBD2. V lost 5 bases to trimming and J lost 5 bases; unmatched junction nucleotides: 3. This CDR3 is built from 15 residues. CDR1 and CDR2 from the germline V gene are SGHAT and FQNNGV. The CDR3 reads CASSPGTSGDNEQFF. The DNA of the CDR3 is TGTGCCAGCAGCCCGGGGACTAGCGGGGACAATGAGCAGTTCTTC.

This sequence joins TRBV6-5 and TRBJ2-7; TRBD2 agrees at 9 bases. CDR1 MNHEY and CDR2 SVGAGI come from the germline V gene. V dropped 2 bases and J dropped 0; count of bases not matched to a gene: 5. The CDR3 length is 16 residues. The CDR3 sequence is CASSYRRLAASYEQYF. DNA of the CDR3: TGTGCCAGCAGTTACAGGCGACTAGCGGCCTCCTACGAGCAGTACTTC.

This clone was detected a few times. V is TRBV4-1 and J is TRBJ2-7; the match to TRBD2 covers 8 bases. Germline V gene lookup returns CDR1 MGHRA and CDR2 YSYEKL. Germline trimming cut 6 bases from V and 3 bases from J; bases unmatched to any gene: 10. This CDR3 is built from 15 residues. In DNA, the CDR3 is TGCGCCAGCAGTCCCGGCGGGAGGTCTGACTACGAGCAGTACTTC. As protein: CASSPGGRSDYEQYF.

As for this clone: The same CDR3 arises from other DNA sequences in this sample as well. The rearrangement links TRBV7-2 to TRBJ2-7; either TRBD1 or TRBD2 may fit D (6 bases each). The V and J ends lost 1 base and 3 bases respectively, with 10 bases between them. Germline-derived CDR1 and CDR2 are SGHTA and FQGNSA. The CDR3 covers 14 residues. The CDR3 reads CASSLGGASYEQYF. In DNA form, the CDR3 reads TGTGCCAGCAGCTTAGGGGGGGCGAGCTACGAGCAGTACTTC.

CDR3 protein: CASSFARKGQPDSGANVLTF. CDR3 DNA sequence: TGTGCCAGCAGCTTTGCGCGAAAAGGCCAACCAGACTCTGGGGCCAACGTCCTGACTTTC. The chain carries TRBV12-1 and TRBJ2-6. TRBV12-1 is a pseudogene locus. CDR3 length: 20 residues.

The chain joins TRBV11-1 to TRBJ2-5; perhaps TRBD1 as D (6 bases). Deletions cut 5 bases from V and 7 bases from J, with 17 bases between. Germline assignment: CDR1 SGHAT and CDR2 FQDESV (reference sequence). This CDR3 spans 14 amino acids. CDR3 coding DNA: TGTGCCAGCAGCCCCGGAAGGGGGAAAGGGACCCAGTACTTC. Its translation is CASSPGRGKGTQYF.

The CDR3 DNA reads as TGTGCCAGCAGCCCCGTCAGGGCGTCCCAGCATTTT. Its translation is CASSPVRASQHF. The V and J genes are TRBV28 and TRBJ1-5; D is possibly TRBD1 (5 bases). Germline V gene sequence: CDR1 MDHEN, CDR2 SYDVKM. V was clipped by 6 bases and J by 11 bases, with 14 bases between them. The CDR3 contains 12 residues.

The chain links TRBV5-6 to TRBJ2-1, with TRBD2 identical over 11 bases. Germline lookup yields CDR1 SGHDT and CDR2 YYEEEE. CDR3 size: 17 residues. V lost 10 bases, J lost 0 bases, and 12 bases stayed unmatched. CDR3 bases: TGTGCCGGACATTTCAATAGCGGGAGGGCCTCCTACAATGAGCAGTTCTTC. Translating it yields CAGHFNSGRASYNEQFF.

This clone was detected a few times. This sequence joins TRBV11-2 and TRBJ2-3; 12 bases line up with TRBD2. The germline CDR1 and CDR2 sequences are SGHAT and FQNNGV. The CDR3 is 17 residues long. The V segment lost 5 bases and the J segment 3 bases; nucleotides outside the gene matches: 9. CDR3 in amino acids: CASSTTLAGGGTDTQYF. DNA of the CDR3: TGTGCCAGCAGCACCACACTAGCGGGAGGTGGGACAGATACGCAGTATTTT.

V is TRBV6-1 and J is TRBJ2-2, with D unclear. The CDR3 extends over 14 amino acids. The germline V and J ends were trimmed by 2 bases and 8 bases, with 12 bases remaining between them. Germline V gene lookup returns CDR1 MNHNS and CDR2 SASEGT. CDR3 in DNA: TGTGCCAGCAGTGAAAGGCAATCGGTGGGGGAGCTGTTTTTT. Amino acid sequence: CASSERQSVGELFF.